These 9 T cell receptor beta chains were sequenced from one sample in a study of blood T cells in healthy people across ages. The second PCR ran 7 to 11 cycles with a sample-barcoded 5' primer and J-beta primers. MiXCR, applied by TCRdb to the 5' RACE reads, yields one record per CDR3 protein. The profile covers 1.5 million to 2 million distinct CDR3 sequences, with approximately 50% appearing a single time and 2.1% taken by the ten largest. The sequenced sample consisted of blood. These receptors were taken from a woman in her 40s in good health.

The chain employs TRBV7-9 and TRBJ2-1; D is perhaps TRBD1 or TRBD2 (6 bases each). The closer fit of TRBJ2-7 to the DNA end suggests the J call may be wrong. CDR3 length: 12 amino acids. The germline gives CDR1 SEHNR, CDR2 FQNEAQ (reference sequence). The CDR3 protein is CASSPSGAEQYF. CDR3 nucleotide sequence: TGTGCCAGCAGCCCCTCGGGGGCTGAGCAGTACTTC.

The chain employs TRBV12-3 or TRBV12-4 and TRBJ1-1; D gene uncertain. With 1 base removed from V and 8 bases from J, the gap between germline ends came to 8 bases. The CDR3 spans 12 residues. The CDR3 loop reads CASSLDRQEAFF. The CDR3 region has the DNA TGTGCCAGCAGTTTAGATCGGCAGGAAGCTTTCTTT.

This rearrangement joins TRBV28 to TRBJ2-3; the D is unclear. V dropped 3 bases and J dropped 3 bases, with 13 bases sitting between them. This CDR3 comprises 15 residues. Per the germline V gene, CDR1 is MDHEN and CDR2 is SYDVKM. The CDR3 spells CASSFRPLMTDTQYF. The CDR3 DNA reads TGTGCCAGCAGTTTTCGGCCCCTCATGACAGATACGCAGTATTTT.

This CDR3 is CASSQPRERAIQYF. CDR3 coding DNA: TGCGCCAGCAGCCAACCTCGCGAACGTGCCATTCAGTACTTC. V gene TRBV4-1 combines with J gene TRBJ2-7; D not resolved. The J call could be wrong; TRBJ2-4 is a better fit for the DNA end. This CDR3 spans 14 amino acids. Germline V gene sequence: CDR1 MGHRA, CDR2 YSYEKL.

This clonotype was seen once. V gene TRBV20-1 combines with J gene TRBJ2-1; 15 nucleotides line up with TRBD2. The V and J ends lost 5 bases and 10 bases, in that order; junction bases with no gene match: 9. This CDR3 is built from 15 residues. CDR1 is DFQATT and CDR2 is SNEGSKA in the germline V gene (reference sequence). DNA of the CDR3: TGCAGTGCTCCCCTAGGACTAGCGGGGGGGCGGGAGCAGTTCTTC. It is translated as CSAPLGLAGGREQFF.

The rearrangement uses TRBV5-1 and TRBJ2-3, with 9 bases aligning to TRBD2. CDR1 SGHRS and CDR2 YFSETQ come from the germline V gene. V lost 6 bases and J lost 3; bases outside the gene matches: 11. The CDR3 has 16 amino acids. The CDR3: CASTLDGTSRTDTQYF. The CDR3 DNA is TGCGCCAGCACCTTAGATGGGACTAGCCGTACAGATACGCAGTATTTT. Filled out from reference TRBV5-1 and TRBJ2-3, the complete variable domain reads KAGVTQTPRYLIKTRGQQVTLSCSPISGHRSVSWYQQTPGQGLQFLFEYFSETQRNKGNFPGRFSGRQFSNSRSEMNVSTLELGDSALYLCASTLDGTSRTDTQYFGPGTRLTVL.

The V gene is TRBV7-9, the J gene TRBJ1-2, with TRBD1 identical over 7 bases. The germline V gene encodes CDR1 SEHNR and CDR2 FQNEAQ (reference sequence). This CDR3 is built from 14 residues. The ends lost 0 bases at V and 6 bases at J; junction bases unmatched: 4. CDR3: CASSLADRPHGYTF. CDR3 DNA sequence: TGTGCCAGCAGCTTAGCGGACAGGCCCCATGGCTACACCTTC.

The rearrangement uses TRBV27 and TRBJ2-1; 10 positions agree with TRBD1. The length of the CDR3 is 16 residues. The V gene end was trimmed by 5 bases and the J gene end by 4 bases; junction bases not matched to a gene: 8. The V gene's germline CDR1 is MNHEY and CDR2 SMNVEV (reference sequence). The CDR3 nucleotides read TGTGCCAGCAGTGTCCCACGGACAGGGGGTTACAATGAGCAGTTCTTC. The encoded protein is CASSVPRTGGYNEQFF.

CDR3 DNA sequence: TGTGCCAGCAGCTTGGGGACTAGCAATCGAGAGACCCAGTACTTC. Its translation: CASSLGTSNRETQYF. V is TRBV11-2 and J is TRBJ2-5; 9 bases map to TRBD2. The germline gives CDR1 SGHAT, CDR2 FQNNGV. The CDR3 spans 15 residues. The junction had 6 bases not matched to a gene; V was cut back by 3 bases and J by 4 bases.